These T cell receptor beta chains were read from a single sample in a study of T cell repertoires in cytomegalovirus infection. TCRdb re-called the reads through MiXCR, storing one row per CDR3 protein. The sample has around 770,000 distinct CDR3 sequences, 25% to 30% seen once. No antigens are known for them. Specimen: cultured CD8+ T cells from PBMCs, collected from culture after CMV antigen stimulation. All receptors derive from a human donor in good health (CMV status not recorded). Some clones in this sample may be carry-over from other donors' samples. Each CDR3 is given with its conserved first and last residue. The D gene is left open where the match is weak. Size values are once, few and many counts, or a class for expanded clones, and some rows have none.

>TRBJ1-1|.|TRBV27|many
CASSLLAVGTEAFF
TGTGCCAGCAGTTTACTGGCAGTAGGCACTGAAGCTTTCTTT
>TRBJ2-1|TRBD2|TRBV6-2/TRBV6-3|many
CASSYGLAESYNEQFF
TGTGCCAGCAGTTACGGGCTAGCGGAATCCTACAATGAGCAGTTCTTC
>TRBJ1-3|TRBD1|TRBV6-1|.
CASRDRRDGNTIYF
TGTGCCAGCAGGGACAGGAGAGATGGAAACACCATATATTTT
>TRBJ1-5|.|TRBV7-2|many
CASRAHNQPQHF
TGTGCCAGCAGGGCCCACAATCAGCCCCAGCATTTT
>TRBJ2-2|.|TRBV24-1|.
CATKGEDTGELFF
TGTGCCACCAAGGGAGAGGACACCGGGGAGCTGTTTTTT
>TRBJ1-6|TRBD1|TRBV6-1|.
CASSEAGWTGFYNSPLHF
TGTGCCAGCAGTGAAGCGGGGTGGACAGGGTTCTATAATTCACCCCTCCACTTT
>TRBJ1-3|.|TRBV7-2|few
CASSSLGGGVQNTIYF
TGTGCCAGCAGCTCCCTTGGGGGGGGGGTACAAAACACCATATATTTT
>TRBJ2-1|TRBD2|TRBV19|few
CASTGRGLAGVEQFF
TGTGCCAGTACCGGCCGCGGACTAGCGGGGGTTGAGCAGTTCTTC
>TRBJ2-4|.|TRBV12-3/TRBV12-4|few
CASLGPKNIQYF
TGTGCCAGCTTAGGCCCCAAAAACATTCAGTACTTC
>TRBJ2-7|TRBD1|TRBV6-1|.
CASTHAGTGYEQYF
TGTGCCAGCACCCACGCCGGGACAGGGTACGAGCAGTACTTC
>TRBJ1-6|TRBD1|TRBV27|few
CASSPPGQGGSPLHF
TGTGCCAGCAGTCCTCCGGGACAGGGGGGTTCACCCCTCCACTTT
>TRBJ2-3|.|TRBV6-2/TRBV6-3|few
CASSLGIGATQYF
TGTGCCAGCAGTTTGGGTATTGGGGCTACGCAGTATTTT
>TRBJ2-5|TRBD1|TRBV6-6|.
CASSYPLDRALGTQYF
TGTGCCAGCAGTTACCCTCTGGACAGGGCCCTCGGGACCCAGTACTTC
>TRBJ2-1|TRBD2|TRBV12-3/TRBV12-4|.
CASSLQTSGGIRNEQFF
TGTGCCAGCAGTTTGCAAACTAGCGGGGGAATTCGCAATGAGCAGTTCTTC
>TRBJ2-1|TRBD2|TRBV28|.
CASRPSGGAYNEQFF
TGTGCCAGCAGACCTAGCGGGGGGGCCTACAATGAGCAGTTCTTC
>TRBJ1-1|.|TRBV12-3/TRBV12-4|few
CASSLVARTEAFF
TGTGCCAGCAGTTTAGTGGCGCGCACTGAAGCTTTCTTT
>TRBJ2-1|TRBD2|TRBV3-1|.
CASSELAGGFNEQFF
TGTGCCAGCAGCGAACTAGCGGGGGGATTCAATGAGCAGTTCTTC
>TRBJ2-5|.|TRBV4-1|.
CASSQELYQETQYF
TGCGCCAGCAGCCAAGAGCTCTATCAAGAGACCCAGTACTTC
>TRBJ2-2|TRBD1|TRBV7-6|few
CASSLGTGGPAWTGELFF
TGTGCCAGCAGCTTAGGGACAGGGGGCCCTGCGTGGACCGGGGAGCTGTTTTTT
>TRBJ1-1|TRBD1|TRBV27|few
CASSKTGVDTEAFF
TGTGCCAGCAGTAAGACAGGGGTCGACACTGAAGCTTTCTTT
>TRBJ1-4|.|TRBV7-2|many
CASSLDPNSPWDEKLFF
TGTGCCAGCAGCTTAGACCCCAACTCCCCATGGGATGAAAAACTGTTTTTT
>TRBJ2-1|TRBD1|TRBV6-1|.
CASSTQGAPYNEQFF
TGTGCCAGCAGTACTCAGGGGGCTCCCTACAATGAGCAGTTCTTC
>TRBJ2-2|.|TRBV5-4|few
CASSGLFANTGELFF
TGTGCCAGCAGCGGGCTGTTCGCGAACACCGGGGAGCTGTTTTTT
>TRBJ2-1|TRBD2|TRBV7-6|few
CASSLRGAGGLYNEQFF
TGTGCCAGCAGCTTGCGGGGCGCGGGGGGCCTTTACAATGAGCAGTTCTTC
>TRBJ1-5|.|TRBV27|.
CASSLSSTGQPQHF
TGTGCCAGCAGTTTATCATCAACAGGACAGCCCCAGCATTTT
>TRBJ2-6|.|TRBV9|.
CASSVGPRESGANVLTF
TGTGCCAGCAGCGTAGGGCCTCGGGAATCCGGGGCCAACGTCCTGACTTTC
>TRBJ1-5|.|TRBV25-1|.
CASSGDTWDF
TGTGCCAGCAGTGGGGACACCTGGGATTTT
>TRBJ2-2|.|TRBV24-1|few
CATSAVTGELFF
TGTGCCACCAGTGCAGTCACCGGGGAGCTGTTTTTT
>TRBJ2-3|.|TRBV20-1|.
CSARDPGARGDTQYF
TGCAGTGCTAGAGACCCCGGGGCCCGCGGAGATACGCAGTATTTT
>TRBJ2-3|.|TRBV12-3/TRBV12-4|.
CASSLGFPTDTQYF
TGTGCCAGCAGTTTGGGGTTTCCCACAGATACGCAGTATTTT
>TRBJ1-2|.|TRBV27|few
CASSDPRGVTYGYTF
TGTGCCAGCAGCGATCCCCGAGGGGTCACATATGGCTACACCTTC
>TRBJ2-2|TRBD1|TRBV6-1|.
CASSSAWGQVHTGELFF
TGTGCCAGCAGCTCGGCATGGGGACAGGTACACACCGGGGAGCTGTTTTTT
>TRBJ2-3|TRBD2|TRBV27|few
CASRLSGGYTDTQYF
TGTGCCAGCAGGCTTAGCGGGGGCTACACAGATACGCAGTATTTT
>TRBJ2-1|TRBD2|TRBV27|few
CASSGPGGAMVNEQFF
TGTGCCAGCAGTGGACCCGGGGGGGCCATGGTAAATGAGCAGTTCTTC
>TRBJ1-5|TRBD1|TRBV9|many
CASSSGTVNQPQHF
TGTGCCAGCAGTTCCGGGACAGTCAATCAGCCCCAGCATTTT
>TRBJ1-2|.|TRBV10-3|.
CAISSPGPDYGYTF
TGTGCCATCAGCTCACCGGGACCTGACTATGGCTACACCTTC
>TRBJ1-2|.|TRBV28|few
CASNLSGRLVYGYTF
TGTGCCAGCAACCTTTCGGGACGTCTCGTCTATGGCTACACCTTC
>TRBJ2-2|TRBD2|TRBV6-1|.
CASSEARGTGELFF
TGTGCCAGCAGTGAAGCGCGGGGGACCGGGGAGCTGTTTTTT
>TRBJ2-5|.|TRBV27|.
CASSPGDWGGRETQYF
TGTGCCAGCAGCCCCGGGGATTGGGGGGGGCGGGAGACCCAGTACTTC
>TRBJ1-1|TRBD1|TRBV28|few
CASANLGQGITEAFF
TGTGCCAGCGCCAACCTGGGACAGGGAATAACTGAAGCTTTCTTT
>TRBJ1-5|.|TRBV2|few
CASSDWGAKNQPQHF
TGTGCCAGCAGTGATTGGGGGGCAAAGAATCAGCCCCAGCATTTT